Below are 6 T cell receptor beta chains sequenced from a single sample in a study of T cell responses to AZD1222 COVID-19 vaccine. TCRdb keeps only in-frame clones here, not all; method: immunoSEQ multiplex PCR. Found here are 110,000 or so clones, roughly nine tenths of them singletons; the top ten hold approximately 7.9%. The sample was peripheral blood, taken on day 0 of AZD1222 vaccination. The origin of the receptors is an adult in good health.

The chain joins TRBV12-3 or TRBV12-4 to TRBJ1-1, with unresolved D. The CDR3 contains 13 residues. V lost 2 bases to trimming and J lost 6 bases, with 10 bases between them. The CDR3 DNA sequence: TGTGCCAGCAGTTTATACAGTAGTTCTGAAGCTTTCTTT. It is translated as CASSLYSSSEAFF.

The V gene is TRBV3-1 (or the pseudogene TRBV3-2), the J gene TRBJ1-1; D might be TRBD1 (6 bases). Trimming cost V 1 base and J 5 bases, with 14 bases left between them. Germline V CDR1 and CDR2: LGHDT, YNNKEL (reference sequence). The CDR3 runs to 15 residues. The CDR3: CASSQGIIGGTEAFF. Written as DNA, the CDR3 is TGTGCCAGCAGCCAAGGGATTATAGGGGGAACTGAAGCTTTCTTT.

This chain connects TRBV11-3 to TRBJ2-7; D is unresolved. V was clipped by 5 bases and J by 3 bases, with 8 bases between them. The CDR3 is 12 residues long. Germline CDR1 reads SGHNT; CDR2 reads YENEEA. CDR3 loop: CASSNQSYEQYF. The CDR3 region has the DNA TGTGCCAGCAGCAACCAGAGCTACGAGCAGTACTTC. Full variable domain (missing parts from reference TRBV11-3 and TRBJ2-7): EAGVVQSPRYKIIEKKQPVAFWCNPISGHNTLYWYLQNLGQGPELLIRYENEEAVDDSQLPKDRFSAERLKGVDSTLKIQPAELGDSAVYLCASSNQSYEQYFGPGTRLTVT.

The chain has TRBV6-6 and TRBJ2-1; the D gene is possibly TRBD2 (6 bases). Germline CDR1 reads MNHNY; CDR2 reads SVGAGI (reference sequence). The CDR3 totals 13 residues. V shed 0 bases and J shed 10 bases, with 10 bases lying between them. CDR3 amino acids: CASSYSEGSEQFF. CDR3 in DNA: TGTGCCAGCAGTTACTCGGAGGGATCGGAGCAGTTCTTC.

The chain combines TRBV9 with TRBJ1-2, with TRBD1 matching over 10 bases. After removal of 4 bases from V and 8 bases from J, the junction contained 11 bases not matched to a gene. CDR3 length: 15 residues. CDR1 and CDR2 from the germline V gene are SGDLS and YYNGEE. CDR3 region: CASSITGTGADGYTF. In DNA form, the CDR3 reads TGTGCCAGCAGCATAACCGGGACAGGGGCCGACGGCTACACCTTC.

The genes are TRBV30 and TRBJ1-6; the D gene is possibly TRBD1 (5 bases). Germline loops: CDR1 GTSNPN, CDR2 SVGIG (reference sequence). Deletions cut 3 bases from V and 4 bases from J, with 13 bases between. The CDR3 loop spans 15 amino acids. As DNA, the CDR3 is TGTGCCTGGAGCACCGGGGCAGATTATAATTCACCCCTCCACTTT. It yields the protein CAWSTGADYNSPLHF. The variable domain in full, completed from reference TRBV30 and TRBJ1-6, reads SQTIHQWPATLVQPVGSPLSLECTVEGTSNPNLYWYRQAAGRGLQLLFYSVGIGQISSEVPQNLSASRPQDRQFILSSKKLLLSDSGFYLCAWSTGADYNSPLHFGNGTRLTVT.